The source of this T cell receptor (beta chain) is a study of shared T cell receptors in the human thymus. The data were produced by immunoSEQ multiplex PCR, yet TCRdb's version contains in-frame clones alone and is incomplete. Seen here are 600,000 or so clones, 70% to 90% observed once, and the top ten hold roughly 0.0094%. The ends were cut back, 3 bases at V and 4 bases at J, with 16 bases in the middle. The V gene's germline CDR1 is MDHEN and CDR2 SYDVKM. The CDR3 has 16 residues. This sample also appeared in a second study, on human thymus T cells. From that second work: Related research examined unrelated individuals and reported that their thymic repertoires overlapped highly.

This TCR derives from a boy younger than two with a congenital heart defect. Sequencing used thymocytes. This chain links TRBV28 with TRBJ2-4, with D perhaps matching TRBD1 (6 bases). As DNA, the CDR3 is TGTGCCAGCAGTTTGGGACAACCAACTCGAAAAAACATTCAGTACTTC. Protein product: CASSLGQPTRKNIQYF.